Sequencing of this TCR beta chain was carried out in a study of blood T cell repertoires in COVID-19. Whole-study context: Sources were T cells, B-cell-depleted T cells, or PBMCs; the material itself was cDNA or gDNA.

This clone was recorded once. V trimming: 0 bases; J trimming: 5 bases; junction bases outside the gene matches: 8. Germline V CDR1 and CDR2: SGHRS, YFSETQ. CDR3 length: 16 residues. TCRdb's copy holds only in-frame clones and misses some; the assay was immunoSEQ multiplex PCR. The table includes 200,000 to 300,000 clones, about nine tenths detected once. The chain recombines TRBV5-1 with TRBJ2-3; 8 nucleotides align to TRBD1. The sample comprised peripheral blood. This TCR was recovered from a woman aged 35 to 49 with acute or convalescent COVID-19. CDR3: CASSLALTGEVDTQYF. DNA for the CDR3: TGCGCCAGCAGCTTGGCTTTGACAGGGGAGGTAGATACGCAGTATTTT.